This T cell receptor beta chain was captured in a study of blood T cell repertoires in COVID-19. About the research overall: There were acute and convalescent COVID-19 samples, and they came from the United States, Italy and Spain. T cells, B-cell-depleted T cells, or PBMCs supplied cDNA or gDNA.

CDR1 and CDR2 (germline): SEHNR, FQNEAQ (reference sequence). The CDR3 runs to 16 residues. The V and J ends lost 1 base and 8 bases respectively, with 17 bases between them. Original data processing: Amplified reference gene primers provided the basis for estimating nucleated cell counts. The repertoire was sequenced with immunoSEQ multiplex PCR; TCRdb's copy has only in-frame clones and lacks some. For V, J and clone size, that table is used; D and trimming come from the DNA. This sample carries about 240,000 clones, approximately 86% of them seen once, and the ten largest clones take around 0.78%.

This TCR was recovered from a woman aged 25 to 39 with acute or convalescent COVID-19. The chain joins TRBV7-9 to TRBJ2-2; TRBD2 is a possible D gene (5 bases). The sequenced sample consisted of peripheral blood. The CDR3 region is CASSLGGQKSSGELFF. CDR3 DNA: TGTGCCAGCAGCTTAGGAGGGCAGAAGTCCAGTGGGGAGCTGTTTTTT.